A selection of T cell receptor beta chains follows, all from one sample in a study of cytomegalovirus exposure and HLA in healthy donors. Using immunoSEQ multiplex PCR, the repertoire was profiled, and TCRdb retains in-frame clones only, with some absent. In the table there are more than 65,000 clones, about two thirds of which are singletons. Source material: PBMCs. The receptors were sampled from a woman in her 50s in good health and CMV-seropositive. The CDR3 runs from the conserved cysteine through the conserved F or W. Each record gives: clone size, D gene, V gene, J gene, CDR3 DNA, CDR3 protein. The D gene is left open where the match is weak. Only part of the rows carry a size: once, few, many, or a class if the clone is expanded.

>few|TRBD1|TRBV15|TRBJ2-7
TGTGCCACCAGCAGAGATCGGACAGGGGATGGTTACGAGCAGTACTTC
CATSRDRTGDGYEQYF
>.|TRBD2|TRBV11-3|TRBJ2-2
TGTGCCAGCAGCATCACAGGGGTAGCGGGAGTCACCGGGGAGCTGTTTTTT
CASSITGVAGVTGELFF
>.|.|TRBV19|TRBJ1-3
TGTGCCAGTAGTATGTACAGTGACTCTGGAAACACCATATATTTT
CASSMYSDSGNTIYF
>few|TRBD1|TRBV25-1|TRBJ1-1
TGTGCCAGCAGTTCCCCCACAGGGGCGGATAACACTGAAGCTTTCTTT
CASSSPTGADNTEAFF
>once|TRBD2|TRBV7-9|TRBJ2-1
TGTGCCAGCAGCCCGCTAGCGGGGGGCCCCTCCTACAATGAGCAGTTCTTC
CASSPLAGGPSYNEQFF
>.|TRBD1|TRBV5-4|TRBJ2-1
TGTGCCAGCAGCCCGCCCCCGGGACAGGGAAGGAATGAGCAGTTCTTC
CASSPPPGQGRNEQFF
>few|.|TRBV7-9|TRBJ1-1
TGTGCCAGCAGCTACAAGAACACTGAAGCTTTCTTT
CASSYKNTEAFF
>few|TRBD1|TRBV5-1|TRBJ2-7
TGCGCCAGCAGCTTGGGAGGACAGGGGAAGCAGTACTTC
CASSLGGQGKQYF
>.|TRBD1|TRBV5-1|TRBJ1-2
TGCGCCAGCAGCTTGGGGACAGGCCCCTATGGCTACACCTTC
CASSLGTGPYGYTF
>.|TRBD1|TRBV9|TRBJ2-2
TGTGCCAGCAGCGAAGGGACAGGGGGTTTCACCGGGGAGCTGTTTTTT
CASSEGTGGFTGELFF
>.|.|TRBV6-1|TRBJ2-3
TGTGCCAGCGAGGCGCTAGACACAGATACGCAGTATTTT
CASEALDTDTQYF
>few|.|TRBV5-5|TRBJ1-5
TGTGCCAGCAGCTTGAACAGGGAACATAGCAATCAGCCCCAGCATTTT
CASSLNREHSNQPQHF
>.|TRBD1|TRBV15|TRBJ1-5
TGTGCCACCAGCAGAGGAGGGACAGGGGAACGAAATCAGCCCCAGCATTTT
CATSRGGTGERNQPQHF
>.|.|TRBV4-1|TRBJ2-5
TGCGCCAGCAGCCAAGATCCGACACAAGAGACCCAGTACTTC
CASSQDPTQETQYF
>.|TRBD2|TRBV9|TRBJ2-5
TGTGCCAGCAGCCACGGTGGGAGGGCGGGAGAGACCCAGTACTTC
CASSHGGRAGETQYF
>.|TRBD1|TRBV7-9|TRBJ1-4
TGTGCCAGCAGCGCGGACGACAGGGTCGATGAAAAACTGTTTTTT
CASSADDRVDEKLFF
>few|TRBD2|TRBV6-6|TRBJ2-7
TGTGCCAGCAGTTACCGGACTAGCGGGATGGTCGGCGGGCAGTACTTC
CASSYRTSGMVGGQYF
>.|.|TRBV7-9|TRBJ1-2
TGTGCCAGCAGTTCTCAAAACGGGATATACTATGGCTACACCTTC
CASSSQNGIYYGYTF
>few|TRBD2|TRBV9|TRBJ2-2
TGTGCCAGCAGCGCCACGGGGGGGCGCACCGGGGAGCTGTTTTTT
CASSATGGRTGELFF
>.|TRBD1|TRBV5-1|TRBJ2-3
TGCGCCAGCAGCTCTATTACAGGGGCAGATACGCAGTATTTT
CASSSITGADTQYF
>.|TRBD2|TRBV5-4|TRBJ2-5
TGTGCCAGCAGCTTATTTCGTGCTAGCGGGTTAGAGACCCAGTACTTC
CASSLFRASGLETQYF
>.|.|TRBV6-1|TRBJ1-1
TGTGCCAGCAGTTCCACCAGGGGTACTGAAGCTTTCTTT
CASSSTRGTEAFF